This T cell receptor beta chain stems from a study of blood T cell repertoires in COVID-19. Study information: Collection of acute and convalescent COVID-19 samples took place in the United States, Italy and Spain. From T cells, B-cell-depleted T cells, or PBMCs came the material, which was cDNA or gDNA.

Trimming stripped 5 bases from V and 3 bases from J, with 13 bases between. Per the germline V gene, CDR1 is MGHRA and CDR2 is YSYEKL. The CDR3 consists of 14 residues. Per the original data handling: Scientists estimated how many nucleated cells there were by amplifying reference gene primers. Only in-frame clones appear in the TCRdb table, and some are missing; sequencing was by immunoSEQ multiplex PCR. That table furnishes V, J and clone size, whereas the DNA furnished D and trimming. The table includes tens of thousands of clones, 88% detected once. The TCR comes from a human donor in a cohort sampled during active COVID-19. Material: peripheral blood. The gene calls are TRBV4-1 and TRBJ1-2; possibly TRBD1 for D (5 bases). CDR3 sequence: CASSARGTDYGYTF. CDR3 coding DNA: TGCGCCAGCAGCGCCCGCGGGACCGACTATGGCTACACCTTC.